This is a list of T cell receptor beta chains from one sample in a study of shared clonotypes between healthy human individuals. Using immunoSEQ multiplex PCR, the repertoire was profiled, and TCRdb retains in-frame clones only, with some absent. The data contain about 1,800,000 clones, approximately 94% of them seen just once; the ten biggest clones take up roughly 1.2%. Sequenced: naive CD8+ T cells sorted from blood. The receptors were sampled from a man aged 18 to 29 in good health. The CDR3 runs from the conserved cysteine through the conserved F or W. The order of the fields is V gene, clone size, D gene, J gene, CDR3 protein, CDR3 DNA. The D gene is left open where the match is weak. Clone size is given for some rows only: seen once, a few or many times, or a class if the clone is expanded.

>TRBV27|-|TRBD1|TRBJ1-2
CASSLGQVNYGYTF
TGTGCCAGCAGTTTGGGACAGGTTAACTATGGCTACACCTTC
>TRBV7-9|-|-|TRBJ2-3
CASSMRESYTDTQYF
TGTGCCAGCAGCATGAGGGAATCTTACACAGATACGCAGTATTTT
>TRBV27|-|-|TRBJ2-7
CASSALGGNEQYF
TGTGCCAGCAGTGCGTTAGGCGGGAACGAGCAGTACTTC
>TRBV6-1|-|-|TRBJ1-6
CASSEAGGLDSPLHF
TGTGCCAGCAGTGAAGCGGGGGGTCTAGATTCACCCCTCCACTTT
>TRBV5-6|once|-|TRBJ2-7
CASSGTPILGGTYEQYF
TGTGCCAGCAGCGGGACCCCCATCCTTGGGGGCACCTACGAGCAGTACTTC
>TRBV4-3|-|TRBD2|TRBJ2-3
CASSQEGTSGTDTQYF
TGCGCCAGCAGCCAAGAGGGGACTAGCGGGACTGATACGCAGTATTTT
>TRBV7-3|-|-|TRBJ1-1
CASSSTGNTEAFF
TGTGCCAGCAGCTCGACAGGGAACACTGAAGCTTTCTTT
>TRBV11-2|-|TRBD2|TRBJ2-7
CASSLVVAGDYEQYF
TGTGCCAGCAGCTTAGTGGTGGCGGGAGATTACGAGCAGTACTTC
>TRBV28|once|-|TRBJ1-1
CASKDVNTEAFF
TGTGCCAGCAAAGACGTGAACACTGAAGCTTTCTTT
>TRBV18|once|TRBD2|TRBJ2-2
CASSPGLAGGTGELFF
TGTGCCAGCTCTCCGGGACTAGCGGGAGGCACCGGGGAGCTGTTTTTT
>TRBV29-1|-|-|TRBJ1-2
CSVDWGENYGYTF
TGCAGCGTTGACTGGGGGGAAAACTATGGCTACACCTTC
>TRBV11-2|-|-|TRBJ2-7
CASGTEFNYEQYF
TGTGCCAGCGGCACAGAATTTAACTACGAGCAGTACTTC
>TRBV5-5|-|TRBD1|TRBJ1-2
CASSLTGGLYGYTF
TGTGCCAGCAGCTTAACAGGGGGTCTTTATGGCTACACCTTC
>TRBV28|few|TRBD1|TRBJ2-7
CASSQGTGWAEQYF
TGTGCCAGCAGCCAAGGGACAGGGTGGGCCGAGCAGTACTTC
>TRBV19|-|-|TRBJ1-1
CAVRDRPKYTEAFF
TGTGCCGTACGAGACAGGCCGAAGTACACTGAAGCTTTCTTT